The 32 T cell receptor beta chains below come from one sample, sequenced in a study of T cell repertoires in cytomegalovirus infection. TCRdb passed the reads through MiXCR, listing each CDR3 protein once. Among about 130,000 distinct CDR3 sequences listed, roughly 9% were seen once. Specimen: PBMCs. The receptors come from a human donor in good health (CMV status not recorded). Some clones in this sample may be carry-over from other donors' samples.

This clonotype was seen ten or more times. The V and J genes are TRBV2 and TRBJ2-2; D not resolved. Trimming took off 6 bases at V and 4 bases at J, with 15 bases between the two ends. The V gene's germline CDR1 is SNHLY and CDR2 FYNNEI. The CDR3 length is 15 residues. CDR3 protein: CASRSWSMGTGELFF. The CDR3 DNA is TGTGCCAGCAGGAGTTGGTCTATGGGCACCGGGGAGCTGTTTTTT.

This clonotype has more than one count but fewer than ten. The chain links TRBV20-1 to TRBJ1-2; D not resolved. The CDR3 is made up of 14 amino acids. Germline CDR1 reads DFQATT; CDR2 reads SNEGSKA (reference sequence). V lost 6 bases and J 4 bases, leaving 18 bases between the germline ends. In DNA, the CDR3 is TGCAGTGCCCTTTCCCCTCCCAGGACCTATGGCTACACCTTC. Protein product: CSALSPPRTYGYTF.

The sample holds many counts of this clonotype. The chain joins TRBV10-3 to TRBJ2-1; 8 bases match TRBD2. Germline CDR1 reads ENHRY; CDR2 reads SYGVKD. The CDR3 extends over 14 amino acids. The V segment lost 3 bases and the J segment 9 bases; nucleotides outside the gene matches: 7. CDR3 sequence: CAISEKTSVGEQFF. DNA of the CDR3: TGTGCCATCAGTGAAAAGACTAGCGTAGGTGAGCAGTTCTTC.

This clonotype has ten or more counts. J is TRBJ2-7 and V is TRBV12-3 or TRBV12-4; 7 nucleotides match TRBD1. This CDR3 comprises 18 residues. Losses at the gene ends were 3 bases for V and 1 base for J; bases not matched to a gene: 15. CDR3: CASSFRTGLLKLSYEQYF. DNA for the CDR3: TGTGCCAGCAGTTTTAGGACAGGCCTCCTCAAGTTGTCCTACGAGCAGTACTTC.

In this sample, this clonotype turned up many times. The chain recombines TRBV30 with TRBJ1-5, with D uncertain. The CDR3 is 15 residues long. Germline CDR1 reads GTSNPN; CDR2 reads SVGIG (reference sequence). The V and J ends lost 0 bases and 0 bases respectively, with 9 bases between them. This CDR3 reads CAWSVRRDSNQPQHF. In DNA, the CDR3 is TGTGCCTGGAGTGTACGCAGAGATAGCAATCAGCCCCAGCATTTT.

This clonotype occurred many times. The chain links TRBV7-2 to TRBJ1-4; TRBD1 might be the D (5 bases). The germline V gene encodes CDR1 SGHTA and CDR2 FQGNSA. This CDR3 is built from 15 residues. V lost 5 bases and J 4 bases, leaving 14 bases between the germline ends. CDR3 protein: CASSPRALGNEKLFF. Written as DNA, the CDR3 is TGTGCCAGCAGCCCCAGGGCGTTGGGTAATGAAAAACTGTTTTTT.

Many counts were recorded for this clonotype. V and J are TRBV19 and TRBJ1-1; 10 bases are shared with TRBD1. This CDR3 has 14 residues. Germline trimming cut 5 bases from V and 4 bases from J; bases unmatched to any gene: 4. Germline V gene sequence: CDR1 LNHDA, CDR2 SQIVND (reference sequence). This chain's CDR3 is CASSHDRGLTEAFF. The CDR3 bases are TGTGCCAGTAGTCATGACAGGGGGCTCACTGAAGCTTTCTTT.

This clonotype was observed at least ten times. The chain carries TRBV7-9 and TRBJ2-1; D is ambiguous. Germline lookup yields CDR1 SEHNR and CDR2 FQNEAQ (reference sequence). CDR3 length: 13 residues. V was cut by 1 base and J by 7 bases, with 8 bases left in between. Here the CDR3 DNA reads TGTGCCAGCAGCTTAGGCCACAATAATGAGCAGTTCTTC. It codes for CASSLGHNNEQFF.

The chain uses TRBV6-5 and TRBJ1-5; D possibly corresponds to TRBD1 (6 bases). The germline V and J ends were trimmed by 11 bases and 6 bases, with 11 bases remaining between them. Germline V lookup: CDR1 MNHEY, CDR2 SVGAGI. The CDR3 extends over 11 amino acids. The CDR3 DNA reads as TGTGCCGCGGGGGGCATTCAGCCCCAGCATTTT. This gives the protein CAAGGIQPQHF.

This clonotype has at least ten counts. The chain couples TRBV7-2 to TRBJ2-2, with 7 bases matching TRBD2. The junction had 14 bases not matched to a gene; V was cut back by 5 bases and J by 8 bases. The V gene's germline CDR1 is SGHTA and CDR2 FQGNSA. The CDR3 totals 16 residues. Here the CDR3 reads CASSPRTSWEGGELFF. CDR3 DNA: TGTGCCAGCAGCCCTCGGACTTCGTGGGAGGGAGGGGAGCTGTTTTTT.

The genes are TRBV9 and TRBJ2-7, with D perhaps matching TRBD2 (6 bases). Germline lookup yields CDR1 SGDLS and CDR2 YYNGEE. The germline V and J ends were trimmed by 2 bases and 7 bases, with 16 bases remaining between them. CDR3 size: 14 residues. CDR3 sequence (DNA): TGTGCCAGCAGCGTCGGGGGAACCCCCTGGGAGCAGTACTTC. Translation gives CASSVGGTPWEQYF.

This clonotype was observed a few times. The V and J genes are TRBV29-1 and TRBJ1-5; no firm D call. The V gene's germline CDR1 is SQVTM and CDR2 ANQGSEA. V was cut by 6 bases and J by 0 bases, with 9 bases left in between. The CDR3 has 13 amino acids. The DNA for the CDR3 is TGCAGCGTCGCGGGGAGTAGCAATCAGCCCCAGCATTTT. The encoded protein is CSVAGSSNQPQHF.

Ten or more counts support this clonotype. The chain carries TRBV7-2 and TRBJ1-2, with D maybe TRBD1 (6 bases). The germline V and J ends were trimmed by 3 bases and 0 bases, with 8 bases remaining between them. Germline CDR1 SGHTA, CDR2 FQGNSA. The CDR3 extends over 14 amino acids. CDR3 in amino acids: CASSFQGTNYGYTF. Here the CDR3 DNA reads TGTGCCAGCAGCTTTCAGGGGACTAACTATGGCTACACCTTC. Combining the CDR3 with reference TRBV7-2 and TRBJ1-2 gives the whole variable domain GAGVSQSPSNKVTEKGKDVELRCDPISGHTALYWYRQSLGQGLEFLIYFQGNSAPDKSGLPSDRFSAERTGGSVSTLTIQRTQQEDSAVYLCASSFQGTNYGYTFGSGTRLTVV.

This clonotype has ten or more counts. J is TRBJ2-3 and V is TRBV15; no definite D call. The germline V and J ends were trimmed by 8 bases and 1 base, with 10 bases remaining between them. Germline lookup yields CDR1 LNHNV and CDR2 YYDKDF (reference sequence). The CDR3 is 13 residues long. CDR3 in amino acids: CATWEPRTDTQYF. In nucleotides, the CDR3 is TGTGCCACCTGGGAACCGCGCACAGATACGCAGTATTTT. The whole variable domain, filled in from reference TRBV15 and TRBJ2-3, reads DAMVIQNPRYQVTQFGKPVTLSCSQTLNHNVMYWYQQKSSQAPKLLFHYYDKDFNNEADTPDNFQSRRPNTSFCFLDIRSPGLGDTAMYLCATWEPRTDTQYFGPGTRLTVL.

The chain employs TRBV2 and TRBJ2-7; 7 nucleotides agree with TRBD1. The CDR3 consists of 14 residues. Germline V gives CDR1 SNHLY, CDR2 FYNNEI. The trim removed 6 bases at V and 3 bases at J, leaving 8 bases unmatched. The CDR3, as DNA: TGTGCCAGCAGCATCGGACAGGCCAACTACGAGCAGTACTTC. Its protein product is CASSIGQANYEQYF.

This clonotype was recorded many times. The chain is built from TRBV20-1 and TRBJ2-1; D not certain. The CDR3 extends over 12 amino acids. The V end lost 5 bases, the J end lost 4 bases, and 9 bases lay between the germline ends. CDR1 is DFQATT and CDR2 is SNEGSKA in the germline V gene (reference sequence). For the CDR3, the DNA is TGCAGTGCTGTAGGTGATTACAATGAGCAGTTCTTC. Residues: CSAVGDYNEQFF.

Of note for this clonotype: A much larger clone lies one base from this, so it may be a read error. V and J are TRBV19 and TRBJ2-5, with D possibly called TRBD1 or TRBD2 (5 bases each). Germline V gene lookup returns CDR1 LNHDA and CDR2 SQIVND (reference sequence). The V and J ends lost 3 bases and 6 bases respectively, with 8 bases between them. There are 12 residues in the CDR3. The chain's CDR3 is CASSIWGQTQYF. DNA of the CDR3: TGTGCCAGTAGTATTTGGGGACAGACCCAGTACTTC.

This clonotype appeared many times. This chain uses TRBV12-3 or TRBV12-4 with TRBJ2-3; D unresolved. The CDR3 length is 15 residues. The germline V and J ends were trimmed by 3 bases and 0 bases, with 10 bases remaining between them. Here the CDR3 reads CASSFQALSTDTQYF. The DNA of the CDR3 is TGTGCCAGCAGTTTTCAGGCCCTCAGCACAGATACGCAGTATTTT.

This clonotype was observed many times. V gene TRBV28 combines with J gene TRBJ2-1; D may be TRBD1 or TRBD2 (6 bases each). Trimming took off 5 bases at V and 0 bases at J, with 14 bases between the two ends. The germline V gene encodes CDR1 MDHEN and CDR2 SYDVKM. This CDR3 comprises 16 residues. The CDR3 spells CASSTIADSSYNEQFF. In nucleotides, the CDR3 is TGTGCCAGCAGTACAATAGCGGACAGCTCCTACAATGAGCAGTTCTTC.

Concerning this clonotype: One base away lies a much larger clone, so this may be a sequencing read error. The gene calls are TRBV6-6 and TRBJ2-3, with a tentative D call TRBD1 (5 bases). The V and J ends lost 5 bases and 2 bases respectively, with 17 bases between them. Germline assignment: CDR1 MNHNY and CDR2 SVGAGI (reference sequence). The CDR3 totals 16 residues. CDR3 in DNA: TGTGCCAGCAGTCTTCCTTCGGCAGGGTACACAGATACGCAGTATTTT. It yields the protein CASSLPSAGYTDTQYF.

This clonotype showed up many times. V and J are TRBV7-2 and TRBJ1-4; 10 bases match TRBD1. V lost 5 bases to trimming and J lost 9 bases; unmatched junction nucleotides: 9. Germline CDR1 and CDR2: SGHTA and FQGNSA. CDR3 length: 15 amino acids. In DNA, the CDR3 is TGTGCCAGCAGCCAGTACGGGACAGGGGCACAAAAACTGTTTTTT. Encoded protein: CASSQYGTGAQKLFF.

In this sample, this clonotype turned up many times. This chain uses TRBV20-1 with TRBJ1-6, with D unclear. Germline assignment: CDR1 DFQATT and CDR2 SNEGSKA (reference sequence). V dropped 0 bases and J dropped 7 bases, with 13 bases sitting between them. The CDR3 length is 15 residues. CDR3 sequence (DNA): TGCAGTGCTAGAGATTGGCAGACGACGAATTCACCCCTCCACTTT. As protein: CSARDWQTTNSPLHF.

The rearrangement joins TRBV2 to TRBJ1-1, with unresolved D. This CDR3 spans 13 amino acids. Germline V gives CDR1 SNHLY, CDR2 FYNNEI. V was clipped by 8 bases and J by 1 base, with 11 bases between them. The CDR3 region is CASQKTENTEAFF. The DNA for the CDR3 is TGTGCCAGCCAAAAGACCGAGAACACTGAAGCTTTCTTT. Combining the CDR3 with reference TRBV2 and TRBJ1-1 gives the whole variable domain EPEVTQTPSHQVTQMGQEVILRCVPISNHLYFYWYRQILGQKVEFLVSFYNNEISEKSEIFDDQFSVERPDGSNFTLKIRSTKLEDSAMYFCASQKTENTEAFFGQGTRLTVV.

This clonotype occurred many times. The chain employs TRBV18 and TRBJ1-4; D is unclear. The CDR3 is 16 amino acids. V lost 3 bases to trimming and J lost 1 base, with 12 bases between them. Germline V lookup: CDR1 KGHSH, CDR2 LQKENI. CDR3: CASSPWQEGTNEKLFF. The CDR3 nucleotides are TGTGCCAGCTCACCCTGGCAGGAAGGAACTAATGAAAAACTGTTTTTT.

The sample holds many counts of this clonotype. This chain connects TRBV12-3 or TRBV12-4 to TRBJ2-1; D unresolved. This CDR3 contains 14 residues. Trimming took off 3 bases at V and 7 bases at J, with 13 bases between the two ends. The CDR3 here is CASSLHSQINEQFF. As DNA, the CDR3 is TGTGCCAGCAGTTTGCACAGCCAAATTAATGAGCAGTTCTTC.

V usage is TRBV11-2 and J usage is TRBJ2-3, with 9 bases identical to TRBD2. CDR1 and CDR2 from the germline V gene are SGHAT and FQNNGV. Unmatched junction bases numbered 17, after V lost 5 bases and J lost 2 bases. The CDR3 is 19 residues long. The CDR3 spells CASSLIKRGAPIPTDTQYF. The CDR3 nucleotides are TGTGCCAGCAGCCTGATTAAGCGGGGGGCCCCCATTCCCACAGATACGCAGTATTTT.

The rearrangement links TRBV12-3 or TRBV12-4 to TRBJ2-5; 7 bases line up with TRBD1. CDR3 length: 15 amino acids. Trimming took 5 bases from V and 2 from J; bases not matched to a gene: 8. The CDR3 nucleotides are TGTGCCAGCAGTCCCCCGACAGGGAATCAAGAGACCCAGTACTTC. Translating gives CASSPPTGNQETQYF.

This clonotype appeared many times. The rearrangement joins TRBV28 to TRBJ1-1; D remains unclear. V was pared by 6 bases and J by 6 bases, with 17 bases between. The CDR3 length is 14 residues. Germline CDR1 MDHEN, CDR2 SYDVKM. The CDR3 sequence is CASSRHLGGAEAFF. CDR3 DNA: TGTGCCAGCAGCCGACATCTCGGAGGCGCTGAAGCTTTCTTT. Filled out from reference TRBV28 and TRBJ1-1, the complete variable domain reads DVKVTQSSRYLVKRTGEKVFLECVQDMDHENMFWYRQDPGLGLRLIYFSYDVKMKEKGDIPEGYSVSREKKERFSLILESASTNQTSMYLCASSRHLGGAEAFFGQGTRLTVV.

This clonotype was seen ten or more times. CDR3 residues: CASGFTGVEAFF. As DNA, the CDR3 is TGTGCCAGCGGGTTTACCGGGGTCGAAGCTTTCTTT. J is TRBJ1-1 and V is TRBV28; D is unresolved. The CDR3 loop spans 12 amino acids. Germline loops: CDR1 MDHEN, CDR2 SYDVKM. V was trimmed by 8 bases and J by 8 bases, leaving 15 bases between them.

This clonotype was detected many times. The chain carries TRBV6-6 and TRBJ2-2; TRBD2 matches at 11 bases. CDR1 and CDR2 from the germline V gene are MNHNY and SVGAGI (reference sequence). V lost 7 bases to trimming and J lost 1 base; unmatched junction nucleotides: 2. This CDR3 comprises 15 residues. Here the CDR3 reads CASNLAGGNTGELFF. CDR3 sequence (DNA): TGTGCCAGCAATCTAGCGGGGGGGAACACCGGGGAGCTGTTTTTT.

The sample holds many counts of this clonotype. The rearrangement links TRBV7-9 to TRBJ2-7, with D possibly matching TRBD1 (5 bases). The CDR3 spans 14 residues. Germline CDR1 and CDR2: SEHNR and FQNEAQ (reference sequence). Between the trimmed V and J ends, which lost 4 bases and 0 bases, there was a span of 10 bases. The CDR3 spells CASSSHRSSYEQYF. CDR3 in DNA: TGTGCCAGCAGCTCCCACAGGAGCTCCTACGAGCAGTACTTC.

This clonotype was seen many times. V gene TRBV11-3 combines with J gene TRBJ2-1; 7 bases match TRBD1. The V gene's germline CDR1 is SGHNT and CDR2 YENEEA. Losses at the gene ends were 5 bases for V and 5 bases for J; bases not matched to a gene: 9. This CDR3 spans 15 amino acids. CDR3 residues: CASSLQPTGNNEQFF. CDR3 DNA: TGTGCCAGCAGCCTACAACCGACAGGGAACAATGAGCAGTTCTTC.